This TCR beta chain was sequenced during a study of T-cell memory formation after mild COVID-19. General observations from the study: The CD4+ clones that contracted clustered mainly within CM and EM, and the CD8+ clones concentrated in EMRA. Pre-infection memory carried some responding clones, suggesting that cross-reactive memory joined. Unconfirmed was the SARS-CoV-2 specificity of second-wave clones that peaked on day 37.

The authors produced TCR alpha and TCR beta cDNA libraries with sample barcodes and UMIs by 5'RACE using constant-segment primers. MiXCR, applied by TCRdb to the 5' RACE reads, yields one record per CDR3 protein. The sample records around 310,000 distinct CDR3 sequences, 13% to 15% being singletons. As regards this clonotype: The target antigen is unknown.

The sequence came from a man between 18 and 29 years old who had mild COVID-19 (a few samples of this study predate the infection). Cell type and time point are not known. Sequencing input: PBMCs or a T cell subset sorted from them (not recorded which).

The CDR3 sequence: CASRGGVLTDTQYF. The CDR3, as DNA: TGCGCCAGCAGAGGCGGGGTTCTCACAGATACGCAGTATTTT. This sequence joins TRBV5-1 and TRBJ2-3, with D tentatively TRBD2 (6 bases). Germline assignment: CDR1 SGHRS and CDR2 YFSETQ. This CDR3 spans 14 amino acids. V lost 5 bases and J 2 bases, leaving 12 bases between the germline ends.